This T cell receptor beta chain was sequenced for a study of shared clonotypes between healthy human individuals. Some clones are missing from TCRdb's copy, which holds only in-frame ones; the method was immunoSEQ multiplex PCR. Here the sample spans roughly 2,500,000 clones, roughly 93% being singletons. Between the trimmed V and J ends, which lost 3 bases and 5 bases, there was a span of 13 bases. From germline, CDR1 is SGHAT and CDR2 FQNNGV. There are 14 residues in the CDR3. The chain employs TRBV11-2 and TRBJ1-2; a possible D gene is TRBD1 (6 bases). The receptor comes from a man younger than 35 in good health. Some clones in this sample may be carry-over from other donors' samples. Input material: naive CD4+ T cells from PBMCs. Subset denoted: CD45RA+ positively selected. The CDR3 nucleotides read TGTGCCAGCAGCTTGGGAGCAGGGGAGTATGGCTACACCTTC. This translates into CASSLGAGEYGYTF. Full variable domain (missing parts from reference TRBV11-2 and TRBJ1-2): EAGVAQSPRYKIIEKRQSVAFWCNPISGHATLYWYQQILGQGPKLLIQFQNNGVVDDSQLPKDRFSAERLKGVDSTLKIQPAKLEDSAVYLCASSLGAGEYGYTFGSGTRLTVV.